This T cell receptor (beta chain) came from a study of blood T cell repertoires in COVID-19. Looking at the study overall: Acute-phase and convalescent COVID-19 samples originated in the United States, Italy and Spain. From T cells, B-cell-depleted T cells, or PBMCs came the material, which was cDNA or gDNA.

Profiling relied on immunoSEQ multiplex PCR, and the TCRdb table lists in-frame clones only, not all of them. There are approximately 530,000 clones in the sample; about 89% occur only once, and about 8.2% lies in the top ten. V was clipped by 10 bases and J by 3 bases; unmatched bases: 5. This CDR3 has 13 residues. In germline, CDR1 is ENHRY, CDR2 SYGVKD. V gene TRBV10-3 combines with J gene TRBJ2-3; 9 nucleotides match TRBD2. The sample taken for sequencing was peripheral blood. This TCR came from a woman aged 45 to 65 with COVID-19, enrolled during active disease. This CDR3 reads CATRGGQTDTQYF. The CDR3, as DNA: TGTGCCACGCGGGGGGGCCAGACAGATACGCAGTATTTT.